This T cell receptor (beta chain) stems from a study of beta chain features in type 1 diabetes. In total, each donor contributed a single heparinised blood draw that averaged approximately 0.12 L. Whole-study findings and limits: Although PCR might favor shorter templates, it would do so equally in patients and controls. For patients, the naive, central memory and Treg TCRB repertoires appeared more alike than for healthy donors. TCRB CDR3s from Type 1 diabetes patients were moderately but significantly shorter in all four CD4+ subsets.

As regards this clone: Its target is not known.

Germline CDR1 is SEHNR and CDR2 is FQNEAQ (reference sequence). The V end lost 5 bases, the J end lost 4 bases, and 13 bases lay between the germline ends. The CDR3 extends over 14 amino acids. Expressed TCRB transcripts got sequenced, as all isolated RNA was reverse transcribed. Clones were read by immunoSEQ multiplex PCR, and TCRdb kept only the in-frame ones, dropping some. The sample includes approximately 29,000 clones, approximately 65% of them seen just once. The chain recombines TRBV7-9 with TRBJ2-3; the D gene is possibly TRBD1 (6 bases). What was sequenced was Tregs from blood. This receptor was taken from a woman under 40 with type 1 diabetes. CDR3 region: CASSGGHTSDTQYF. The CDR3 DNA follows: TGTGCCAGCAGCGGGGGCCACACGTCAGATACGCAGTATTTT.